This T cell receptor beta chain originates from a study of shared clonotypes between healthy human individuals. This table comes from immunoSEQ multiplex PCR, and its TCRdb copy is limited to in-frame clones, with some not included. The sample includes about 490,000 clones, over 65% of them seen just once. Germline V gene lookup returns CDR1 MDHEN and CDR2 SYDVKM. Trimming pared 2 bases from V and 4 bases from J, leaving 15 bases between. There are 16 residues in the CDR3. The sequenced sample was PBMCs. This rearrangement joins TRBV28 to TRBJ1-5; D is unresolved. The sequence was obtained from a woman aged 40 to 49 in good health. Some clones in this sample may be carry-over from other donors' samples. Here the CDR3 reads CASSLVWARRNQPQHF. The CDR3 nucleotides read TGTGCCAGCAGTTTAGTATGGGCCCGGAGGAATCAGCCCCAGCATTTT.